This T cell receptor beta chain was identified in a study of cytomegalovirus exposure and HLA in healthy donors. Study results and caveats: No immune exposure information besides CMV serostatus was available. The study labeled 164 TCR beta chains cytomegalovirus-associated. What TCR beta sequences reportedly achieved was accurate prediction of HLA-A and HLA-B alleles in most subjects. Earlier analysis looked at TCR beta V segments, and most were productive about 87% or about 30% of the time.

13 Jbeta primers and 60 Vbeta primers were used for the PCR. The method was immunoSEQ multiplex PCR; TCRdb's version includes in-frame clones alone and lacks a portion of them. Seen here are about 76,000 clones, more than 60% observed once, and the top ten hold around an eighth. On this clone itself: Antigen unknown.

The CDR3 covers 14 residues. With 4 bases removed from V and 3 bases from J, the gap between germline ends came to 13 bases. Looked up from germline, CDR1 is MGHRA and CDR2 is YSYEKL. The sequence was obtained from a male donor in good health and CMV-seropositive. The rearrangement links TRBV4-1 to TRBJ2-7, with a tentative D call TRBD1 (6 bases). Source material: PBMCs. Written as DNA, the CDR3 is TGCGCCAGCAGCCTACAGGGTTTCGGCTACGAGCAGTACTTC. Its protein is CASSLQGFGYEQYF.